This TCR beta chain appears in the sequencing data of a study of T cell repertoires in cytomegalovirus infection. Germline V gene data show CDR1 as SGHVS and CDR2 as FQNEAQ. CDR3 size: 15 residues. J lost 3 bases, V lost 4 bases, and 7 bases had no gene match. Overall study findings and caveats: Cumulative frequency of public TCR beta families picked out carriers of CMV plus the relevant HLA.

TCRdb re-derived calls from the reads in MiXCR, one entry per CDR3 protein. The sample includes roughly 990,000 distinct CDR3 sequences, around 31% of them seen just once. In its sample, this clonotype was seen many times. Its antigen is undetermined. The V and J genes are TRBV7-8 and TRBJ1-2, with 8 nucleotides matching TRBD1. The input for sequencing was cultured CD8+ T cells from PBMCs, taken from culture after CMV antigen stimulation. The receptor was derived from a human donor in good health (CMV status not recorded). Some clones in this sample may be carry-over from other donors' samples. CDR3 in amino acids: CASSYRTGTDYGYTF. The CDR3 nucleotides are TGTGCCAGCAGCTATCGGACAGGGACGGACTATGGCTACACCTTC.